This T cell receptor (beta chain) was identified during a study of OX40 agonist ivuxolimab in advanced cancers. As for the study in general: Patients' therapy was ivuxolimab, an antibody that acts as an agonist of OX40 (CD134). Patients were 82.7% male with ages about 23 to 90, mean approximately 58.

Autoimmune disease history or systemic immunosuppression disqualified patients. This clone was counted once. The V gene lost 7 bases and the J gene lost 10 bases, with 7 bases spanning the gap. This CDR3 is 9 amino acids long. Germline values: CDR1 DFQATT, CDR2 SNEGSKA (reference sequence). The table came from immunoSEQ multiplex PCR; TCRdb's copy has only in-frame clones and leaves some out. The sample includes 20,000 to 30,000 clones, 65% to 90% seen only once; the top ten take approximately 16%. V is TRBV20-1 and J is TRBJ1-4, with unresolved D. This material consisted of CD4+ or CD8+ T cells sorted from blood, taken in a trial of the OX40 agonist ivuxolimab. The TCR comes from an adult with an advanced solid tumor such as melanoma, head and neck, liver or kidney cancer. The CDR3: CSVPTKLFF. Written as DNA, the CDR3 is TGCAGTGTCCCGACAAAACTGTTTTTT.